The 16 T cell receptor beta chains below come from one sample, sequenced in a study of vaccination and CD4 T cells after COVID-19. Indicated treatment: roughly ten-day PBMC culture with coronavirus spike peptide pools or control peptides (ViraFEST assay). Oncomine TCR Beta short-read sequencing was applied to DNA from cultured CD4+ T cells. TCRdb independently ran MiXCR on the PCR reads; one entry per CDR3 protein. The sample has roughly 21,000 distinct CDR3 sequences, 55% to 65% seen once. Their antigens remain unidentified. This sample comprised CD4+ T cells from blood, cultured in vitro, obtained before SARS-CoV-2 vaccination. These receptors were taken from a human donor who received a COVID-19 vaccine.

The chain uses TRBV20-1 and TRBJ1-3; a weak D match, TRBD1 (6 bases). From germline, CDR1 is DFQATT and CDR2 SNEGSKA (reference sequence). CDR3 length: 14 amino acids. V was clipped by 3 bases and J by 4 bases, with 13 bases between them. The CDR3 bases are TGCAGTGCTAGGGACAGTCAGCGAGGAAACACCATATATTTT. It translates to CSARDSQRGNTIYF.

The V gene is TRBV6-5, the J gene TRBJ2-7; 8 bases are shared with TRBD1. Trimming cost V 2 bases and J 0 bases; bases outside gene matches: 6. The length of the CDR3 is 16 residues. CDR1 and CDR2 (germline): MNHEY, SVGAGI. CDR3 loop: CASSYDRDRISYEQYF. In DNA, the CDR3 is TGTGCCAGCAGTTACGACAGGGACAGGATCTCCTACGAGCAGTACTTC.

This clonotype was detected only a few times. The CDR3 region is CASSFGRFSNQPQHF. The CDR3 DNA is TGTGCCAGCAGTTTCGGACGGTTTAGCAATCAGCCCCAGCATTTT. The rearrangement links TRBV6-5 to TRBJ1-5, with D uncertain. V was clipped by 4 bases and J by 0 bases, with 10 bases between them. This CDR3 has 15 residues. The germline gives CDR1 MNHEY, CDR2 SVGAGI.

The chain links TRBV24-1 to TRBJ2-2; the D is unclear. The CDR3 contains 13 residues. Germline V lookup: CDR1 KGHDR, CDR2 SFDVKD. V was shortened by 3 bases and J by 6 bases, with 7 bases between the two germline ends. The CDR3 DNA reads TGTGCCACCAGTGATGACTCCCCCGGGGAGCTGTTTTTT. Translation: CATSDDSPGELFF.

This clonotype was observed a handful of times. The genes are TRBV7-8 and TRBJ2-5, with D possibly TRBD1 on 6 matching bases. V gave up 0 bases and J gave up 2 bases, with 13 bases separating them. This CDR3 contains 16 residues. The V gene's germline CDR1 is SGHVS and CDR2 FQNEAQ. The CDR3 is CASSLAQGKGQETQYF. CDR3 DNA sequence: TGTGCCAGCAGCTTAGCGCAGGGGAAGGGACAAGAGACCCAGTACTTC.

V is TRBV24-1 and J is TRBJ2-7; no clear D. Germline V gene data show CDR1 as KGHDR and CDR2 as SFDVKD. The germline V and J ends were trimmed by 7 bases and 3 bases, with 12 bases remaining between them. The CDR3 has 13 amino acids. CDR3 nucleotides: TGTGCCACCAGGGCCCCGAAGGTCTACGAGCAGTACTTC. Its translation is CATRAPKVYEQYF.

The V gene is TRBV7-8, the J gene TRBJ2-3, with TRBD2 matching over 7 bases. The J segment lost 4 bases and the V segment lost 5 bases, leaving 15 bases of the junction unmatched. Germline V lookup: CDR1 SGHVS, CDR2 FQNEAQ. The CDR3 runs to 17 residues. The DNA of the CDR3 is TGTGCCAGCAGCCACCTTCGGGGAGCGGGGTTCTCAGATACGCAGTATTTT. It encodes CASSHLRGAGFSDTQYF.

This clonotype has more than one count but fewer than ten. CDR3 residues: CASSGQGDQPQHF. The CDR3 nucleotides read TGTGCCAGCAGTGGACAGGGGGACCAGCCCCAGCATTTT. The V and J genes are TRBV25-1 and TRBJ1-5, with TRBD1 matching 9 bases. Germline V CDR1 and CDR2: MGHDK, SYGVNS. CDR3 length: 13 amino acids. V shed 4 bases and J 7 bases; nucleotides not matched to a gene: 2.

The chain joins TRBV7-2 to TRBJ2-3; D may be TRBD2 (7 bases). V lost 4 bases, J lost 4 bases, and 15 bases lay in between. The CDR3 runs to 15 residues. Germline CDR1 reads SGHTA; CDR2 reads FQGNSA. CDR3 sequence reads: CASSSSGGRADTQYF. CDR3 in DNA: TGTGCCAGCAGCTCCTCCGGGGGGCGGGCAGATACGCAGTATTTT.

This chain connects TRBV14 to TRBJ2-3; possibly TRBD1 or TRBD2 for D (6 bases each). Germline CDR1 reads SGHDN; CDR2 reads FVKESK. The CDR3 covers 15 residues. V lost 1 base and J 11 bases, leaving 19 bases between the germline ends. The CDR3 DNA sequence: TGTGCCAGCAGCCAAGTAGGGGGGCCCGGACCGAGGCAGTATTTT. As protein: CASSQVGGPGPRQYF.

The chain is built from TRBV5-4 and TRBJ1-2, with D unresolved. The V and J ends lost 4 bases and 1 base respectively, with 11 bases between them. The CDR3 sequence is 14 residues long. Germline loops: CDR1 SGHNT, CDR2 YYREEE (reference sequence). The chain's CDR3 is CASSPGGSNYGYTF. In DNA, the CDR3 is TGTGCCAGCAGCCCCGGCGGCAGTAACTATGGCTACACCTTC.

The chain has TRBV20-1 and TRBJ1-1, with D perhaps matching TRBD1 (6 bases). The CDR3 contains 15 residues. V was cut by 3 bases and J by 4 bases, with 18 bases left in between. The germline V gene encodes CDR1 DFQATT and CDR2 SNEGSKA (reference sequence). The CDR3 nucleotides read TGCAGTGCTAGGGGAAATGAGGGGGAAGGCACTGAAGCTTTCTTT. It translates to CSARGNEGEGTEAFF.

This clonotype came up once. The rearrangement uses TRBV20-1 and TRBJ2-3; 7 nucleotides agree with TRBD1. The CDR3 contains 14 residues. CDR1 DFQATT and CDR2 SNEGSKA come from the germline V gene (reference sequence). With V trimmed by 7 bases and J by 5 bases, 12 bases remained unmatched. CDR3 nucleotides: TGCAGTGTTCCAACAGGGGAATCCAAAGATACGCAGTATTTT. Protein: CSVPTGESKDTQYF.

This chain joins TRBV29-1 and TRBJ1-1; D is unclear. The germline CDR1 and CDR2 sequences are SQVTM and ANQGSEA. V was pared by 3 bases and J by 9 bases, with 14 bases between. The CDR3 spans 12 residues. CDR3 in DNA: TGCAGCGTTGAGTCTCCGGGAAACCAAGCTTTCTTT. It codes for CSVESPGNQAFF.

This clonotype was recorded once. The V and J genes are TRBV10-3 and TRBJ1-5; a weak D match, TRBD1 (6 bases). Germline V gene data show CDR1 as ENHRY and CDR2 as SYGVKD. CDR3 size: 15 residues. The V end was cut by 4 bases, the J end by 5 bases, with 15 bases between. The CDR3 loop is CAISVGAGTDQPQHF. The DNA for the CDR3 is TGTGCCATCAGTGTGGGGGCAGGGACGGATCAGCCCCAGCATTTT.

A single count supports this clonotype. The chain has TRBV7-8 and TRBJ1-1, with D perhaps matching TRBD1 (5 bases). Germline CDR1 and CDR2: SGHVS and FQNEAQ. Trimming took off 9 bases at V and 1 base at J, with 12 bases between the two ends. The CDR3 is made up of 13 amino acids. CDR3 protein: CASFFDRNTEAFF. The CDR3 DNA reads as TGTGCCAGTTTCTTCGACAGGAACACTGAAGCTTTCTTT.